The T cell receptor beta chain under discussion was sequenced for a study of T cells in Graves' hyperthyroidism and ophthalmopathy (dated by TCRdb to between 2018 and 2020). About the investigation overall: Peripheral blood samples were taken at the time of initial diagnosis, prior to any treatment. TCR V-J signatures able to tell the groups apart were searched for in a discovery cohort of 90 to 100 patients, of whom more than 40 had Graves' ophthalmopathy and 55 to 60 had stable Graves' hyperthyroidism. Prospective prediction of ophthalmopathy was tested in an independent validation cohort of about 19 hyperthyroidism patients and around 16 patients who later progressed to ophthalmopathy. The 85 to 100 discovery patients were randomly split 7:3 into training and test sets. Thyroid tissue and blood T-cell repertoires from more than five Graves' hyperthyroidism patients were also compared in the study. After sampling, hyperthyroidism patients received methimazole starting at 30 mg daily, and ophthalmopathy patients received high-dose intravenous methylprednisolone. TCR Vbeta CDR3 sequencing of 140 or so peripheral blood samples (under 45 ophthalmopathy, about 80 hyperthyroidism and roughly 17 progressor patients) is reported in the paper.

The TCR beta CDR3 regions were amplified from the RNA transcripts. The TCR CDR3 was subjected to a first round of RT-PCR using the HTBI primer set and the Qiagen OneStep RT-PCR kit. Libraries were constructed in a second round of multiplex PCR, after which size selection and purification were performed. Sequencing of the libraries was done on an Illumina HiSeq2000 using paired-end 100 bp reads. As for the original processing: SOAPnuke was used to process the raw data, with reads discarded if the reads contained adapters or uncalled bases, had a mean Phred below 15, or lacked an exact constant-primer or identifier match. High-quality paired reads were merged with COPE v1.2.5, and unique nucleotide sequences were defined as clonotypes. Clonotypes were aligned to IMGT TRBV, TRBD and TRBJ reference segments using MiTCR v1.1. Only V-J combinations with frequency above 0.0001, covering about 99% of repertoires, were analysed. A TCS score was defined as the ratio of F50 (clonal expansion) to E x V (chaos), with BLOSUM62-based TCRdist applied between CDR3 peptides within each V-J. Welch's t-statistics and random forest reduced several hundred V-J features to roughly 13, which were used in a naive Bayes classifier (R e1071). TCRdb reran the public reads through fastp at Q25 and MiXCR, keeping productive beta chains. CDR3 protein sequences are deduplicated, and each keeps its most common genes and DNA. These V and J calls are TCRdb output, not the study's own analysis. This sample comprises a few hundred thousand distinct CDR3 sequences, roughly 21% of them detected only once. The ten largest make up 50% of the sample.

The investigation overall reported the following: Most expanded thyroid clonotypes (frequency above 0.001) were also detected in blood, suggesting blood repertoires may reflect thyroid immune responses. Sample size was not statistically predetermined, and investigators were not blinded to group allocation. In cross-validation, a model built on a 13 V-J signature told ophthalmopathy apart from stable hyperthyroidism with approximately 90% sensitivity and about 81% specificity, and in testing the same model reached 80%/75%. In validation, the model predicted progression to ophthalmopathy a median of about 5.9 months before onset, with 70% to 71% sensitivity and about 75% specificity.

Between the V and J ends, shortened by 1 base and 0 bases respectively, the junction contains 10 bases. The CDR3 sequence holds 15 residues, the cysteine and phenylalanine included. Left in the record is the CDR3 DNA by itself, 45 bases read in frame from the first base. The germline V gene (reference sequence) gives CDR1 as GTSNPN and CDR2 as SVGIG. This clonotype was seen at least ten times. Its antigen target is currently unknown. Per-base quality was not reported, and no clone a single base away is much larger than it. Graves' hyperthyroidism was defined as stable when no progression to ophthalmopathy occurred over 18 months of follow-up. Hyperthyroidism patients were aged 18 to 65 years and newly diagnosed, with disease duration of less than 2 months. Patients with uncontrolled infections, other autoimmune diseases, pregnancy or lactation were excluded. Diagnoses relied on clinical symptoms, serum thyroxine and TRAb, thyroid ultrasound and orbital computed tomography. PBMCs were separated from approximately 10 ml of fresh peripheral blood using Ficoll-Paque density gradient centrifugation. Total RNA was extracted using Trizol reagent, and RNA quality was assessed on an Agilent 2100 Bioanalyzer.

The rearrangement joined TRBV30 to TRBJ2-1; the D gene identity is not certain. Sequencing was done on a sample of blood. This clonotype originated in a woman aged 50 to 60 with Graves' hyperthyroidism. The CDR3 region has the sequence CAWSDGTASYNEQFF. The nucleotide sequence reads TGTGCCTGGAGTGACGGTACTGCCTCCTACAATGAGCAGTTCTTC.